The rows below give T cell receptor beta chains drawn from one sample of a study of control samples from healthy donors and cancer patients. Here immunoSEQ multiplex PCR was the method, and the copy in TCRdb shows in-frame clones only, minus some. The table has 150,000 or so clones, more than 85% seen once. Source material: blood. The receptors shown here come from a woman aged 30 to 39 in good health. The CDR3 runs from the conserved cysteine through the conserved F or W. Each record gives: J gene, clone size, V gene, D gene, CDR3 protein, CDR3 DNA. A D gene is named only where the DNA matches it firmly. The listing skips clone size in some rows; elsewhere it reads once, few, many or a size class.

j_call: TRBJ2-7; clone_size: -; v_call: TRBV27; d_call: -; cdr3_aa: CASSPFPSSYEQYF; cdr3_nt: TGTGCCAGCAGTCCGTTCCCAAGCTCCTACGAGCAGTACTTC
j_call: TRBJ2-5; clone_size: -; v_call: TRBV5-1; d_call: TRBD2; cdr3_aa: CASRPRGGLAGVQETQYF; cdr3_nt: TGCGCCAGTAGACCCCGGGGGGGGCTAGCGGGCGTCCAAGAGACCCAGTACTTC
j_call: TRBJ2-7; clone_size: -; v_call: TRBV6-2/TRBV6-3; d_call: TRBD1; cdr3_aa: CASSFAETGAYEQYF; cdr3_nt: TGTGCCAGCAGTTTTGCCGAGACAGGGGCCTACGAGCAGTACTTC
j_call: TRBJ2-1; clone_size: -; v_call: TRBV20-1; d_call: TRBD2; cdr3_aa: CSASPGLAGDNEQFF; cdr3_nt: TGCAGTGCTAGTCCCGGACTAGCGGGAGACAATGAGCAGTTCTTC
j_call: TRBJ2-7; clone_size: -; v_call: TRBV11-3; d_call: TRBD2; cdr3_aa: CASSFQAGDYEQYF; cdr3_nt: TGTGCCAGCAGCTTTCAAGCGGGAGACTACGAGCAGTACTTC
j_call: TRBJ1-5; clone_size: -; v_call: TRBV4-2; d_call: -; cdr3_aa: CASSQADPGHQPQHF; cdr3_nt: TGTGCCAGCAGCCAAGCGGACCCGGGGCATCAGCCCCAGCATTTT
j_call: TRBJ2-3; clone_size: once; v_call: TRBV5-1; d_call: -; cdr3_aa: CASSLVPGRGSTDTQYF; cdr3_nt: TGCGCCAGCAGCTTGGTTCCTGGGCGGGGAAGCACAGATACGCAGTATTTT
j_call: TRBJ2-7; clone_size: once; v_call: TRBV2; d_call: TRBD2; cdr3_aa: CASRTGLARSYEQYF; cdr3_nt: TGTGCCAGCAGGACCGGACTAGCGCGATCCTACGAGCAGTACTTC
j_call: TRBJ1-3; clone_size: -; v_call: TRBV6-6; d_call: -; cdr3_aa: CASSFRDKGNTIYF; cdr3_nt: TGTGCCAGCAGTTTCCGGGATAAAGGAAACACCATATATTTT
j_call: TRBJ2-1; clone_size: -; v_call: TRBV12-3/TRBV12-4; d_call: -; cdr3_aa: CASSFLDEQFF; cdr3_nt: TGTGCCAGCAGTTTTTTGGATGAGCAGTTCTTC
j_call: TRBJ2-7; clone_size: -; v_call: TRBV19; d_call: -; cdr3_aa: CASSTDRSPGEQYF; cdr3_nt: TGTGCCAGTAGCACCGACAGGAGCCCTGGGGAGCAGTACTTC
j_call: TRBJ1-2; clone_size: once; v_call: TRBV18; d_call: TRBD1; cdr3_aa: CASSPDRGYGYTF; cdr3_nt: TGTGCCAGCTCACCAGACAGGGGGTATGGCTACACCTTC
j_call: TRBJ1-2; clone_size: -; v_call: TRBV7-2; d_call: -; cdr3_aa: CASSLEGRGYGYTF; cdr3_nt: TGTGCCAGCAGCTTAGAGGGCCGGGGCTATGGCTACACCTTC
j_call: TRBJ2-2; clone_size: -; v_call: TRBV19; d_call: -; cdr3_aa: CASTQVGGVGTGELFF; cdr3_nt: TGTGCCAGTACCCAAGTGGGGGGAGTAGGAACCGGGGAGCTGTTTTTT
j_call: TRBJ1-5; clone_size: -; v_call: TRBV19; d_call: TRBD1; cdr3_aa: CASSIMGQGVGQPQHF; cdr3_nt: TGTGCCAGTAGTATTATGGGACAGGGTGTGGGACAGCCCCAGCATTTT
j_call: TRBJ2-5; clone_size: -; v_call: TRBV24-1; d_call: -; cdr3_aa: CAAGDSQETQYF; cdr3_nt: TGTGCCGCGGGGGACAGCCAAGAGACCCAGTACTTC
j_call: TRBJ2-3; clone_size: -; v_call: TRBV29-1; d_call: -; cdr3_aa: CSVVRDTQYF; cdr3_nt: TGCAGCGTTGTCAGAGATACGCAGTATTTT
j_call: TRBJ1-3; clone_size: -; v_call: TRBV5-5; d_call: -; cdr3_aa: CASSWDPENTIYF; cdr3_nt: TGTGCCAGCAGCTGGGACCCTGAAAACACCATATATTTT
j_call: TRBJ2-5; clone_size: -; v_call: TRBV3-1/TRBV3-2; d_call: -; cdr3_aa: CASSQERLWGETQYF; cdr3_nt: TGTGCCAGCAGCCAAGAACGGCTGTGGGGAGAGACCCAGTACTTC
j_call: TRBJ2-7; clone_size: -; v_call: TRBV28; d_call: TRBD2; cdr3_aa: CASSTSGNLYEQYF; cdr3_nt: TGTGCCAGCAGTACTAGCGGGAATCTTTACGAGCAGTACTTC
j_call: TRBJ2-3; clone_size: once; v_call: TRBV19; d_call: -; cdr3_aa: CASSSALTDTQYF; cdr3_nt: TGTGCCAGTAGTTCGGCCCTCACAGATACGCAGTATTTT
j_call: TRBJ2-1; clone_size: -; v_call: TRBV24-1; d_call: TRBD2; cdr3_aa: CATSDSASGRSYNEQFF; cdr3_nt: TGTGCCACCAGTGACTCTGCTAGCGGCCGTTCCTACAATGAGCAGTTCTTC
j_call: TRBJ2-4; clone_size: -; v_call: TRBV5-4; d_call: -; cdr3_aa: CADAGLRIAKNIQYF; cdr3_nt: TGTGCCGACGCCGGCTTACGGATAGCCAAAAACATTCAGTACTTC
j_call: TRBJ1-3; clone_size: -; v_call: TRBV7-2; d_call: -; cdr3_aa: CASNLKGAGNTIYF; cdr3_nt: TGTGCCAGCAACCTGAAGGGCGCTGGAAACACCATATATTTT
j_call: TRBJ2-7; clone_size: -; v_call: TRBV28; d_call: -; cdr3_aa: CASSEIWGPSYEQYF; cdr3_nt: TGTGCCAGCAGTGAAATTTGGGGGCCGTCCTACGAGCAGTACTTC
j_call: TRBJ2-1; clone_size: -; v_call: TRBV27; d_call: TRBD2; cdr3_aa: CASSFSGGLGNEQFF; cdr3_nt: TGTGCCAGCAGTTTTTCGGGAGGGCTAGGCAATGAGCAGTTCTTC
j_call: TRBJ2-2; clone_size: once; v_call: TRBV15; d_call: -; cdr3_aa: CATSQTGELFF; cdr3_nt: TGTGCCACCAGTCAGACCGGGGAGCTGTTTTTT
j_call: TRBJ1-6; clone_size: -; v_call: TRBV13; d_call: -; cdr3_aa: CASSARAGDSPLHF; cdr3_nt: TGTGCCAGCAGCGCCAGGGCTGGGGATTCACCCCTCCACTTT
j_call: TRBJ1-1; clone_size: -; v_call: TRBV10-2; d_call: -; cdr3_aa: CASKPGGGRTEAFF; cdr3_nt: TGCGCCAGCAAACCGGGCGGTGGGCGCACTGAAGCTTTCTTT
j_call: TRBJ2-7; clone_size: -; v_call: TRBV7-9; d_call: -; cdr3_aa: CASSLGSGYEQYF; cdr3_nt: TGTGCCAGCAGCTTAGGATCGGGCTACGAGCAGTACTTC